The subject of this entry is one TCR beta chain. Sequencing used immunoSEQ multiplex PCR; TCRdb keeps in-frame clones, though not all of them. The sample yields 100,000 to 110,000 clones, just over 90% seen once. The CDR3 is made up of 15 amino acids. Deletions cut 4 bases from V and 1 base from J, with 11 bases between. The V gene's germline CDR1 is SGHRS and CDR2 YFSETQ. This specimen comes from a study of blood T cell repertoires in COVID-19. Study at large: COVID-19 samples from acute and convalescent phases originated in the United States, Italy and Spain. In each case, the material was cDNA or gDNA derived from T cells, B-cell-depleted T cells, or PBMCs.

The sequenced sample consisted of peripheral blood. The chain carries TRBV5-1 and TRBJ2-2, with D possibly being TRBD2 (5 bases). The source is a man aged 50-60 years with active COVID-19. The CDR3 nucleotides read TGCGCCAGCAGCCCCGGACTTGAGAACACCGGGGAGCTGTTTTTT. Translation gives CASSPGLENTGELFF.